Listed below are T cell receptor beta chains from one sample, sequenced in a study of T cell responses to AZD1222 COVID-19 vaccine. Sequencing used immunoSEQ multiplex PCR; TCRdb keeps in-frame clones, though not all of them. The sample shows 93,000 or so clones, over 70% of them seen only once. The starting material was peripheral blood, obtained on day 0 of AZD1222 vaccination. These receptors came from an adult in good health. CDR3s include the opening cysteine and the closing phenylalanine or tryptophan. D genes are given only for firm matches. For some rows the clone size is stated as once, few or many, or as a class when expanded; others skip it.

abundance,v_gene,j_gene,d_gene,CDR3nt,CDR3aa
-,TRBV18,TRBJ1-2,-,TGTGCCAGCTCACCAGCAGACAAGGATGGCTACACCTTC,CASSPADKDGYTF
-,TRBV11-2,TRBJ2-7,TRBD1,TGTGCCAGCAGCCCGGACAGGAATCCCTACGAGCAGTACTTC,CASSPDRNPYEQYF
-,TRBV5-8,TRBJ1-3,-,TGTGCCAGCTCCATGGGAGGATCTGGAAACACCATATATTTT,CASSMGGSGNTIYF
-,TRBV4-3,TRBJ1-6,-,TGCGCCAGCAGCCAAGAATTTGCTGATTCACCCCTCCACTTT,CASSQEFADSPLHF
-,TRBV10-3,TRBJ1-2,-,TGTGCCATCAGTTTCGACAGAGTTAACTATGGCTACACCTTC,CAISFDRVNYGYTF
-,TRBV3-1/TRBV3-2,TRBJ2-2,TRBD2,TGTGCCAGCAGCCAGAGCGGGGGTGGCACCGGGGAGCTGTTTTTT,CASSQSGGGTGELFF
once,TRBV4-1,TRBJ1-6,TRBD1,TGCGCCAGCAGCCAAGATCAACAGGGGAGGGGATATAATTCACCCCTCCACTTT,CASSQDQQGRGYNSPLHF
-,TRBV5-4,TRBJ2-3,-,TGTGCCAGCAGCTCGGACACCACAGATACGCAGTATTTT,CASSSDTTDTQYF
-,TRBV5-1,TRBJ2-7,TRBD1,TGCGCCAGCAGCCCTGGACAGGGGACGGGCTACGAGCAGTACTTC,CASSPGQGTGYEQYF
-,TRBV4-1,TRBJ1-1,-,TGCGCCAGCAGCCAAGAGGCGAGTGCTGAAGCTTTCTTT,CASSQEASAEAFF
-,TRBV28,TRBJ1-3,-,TGTGCCAGCACCGTCGGTAGCTCTGGAAACACCATATATTTT,CASTVGSSGNTIYF
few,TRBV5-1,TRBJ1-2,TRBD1,TGCGCCAGCAGCGTGACAGGGGCCCTGTGGGGCTACACCTTC,CASSVTGALWGYTF
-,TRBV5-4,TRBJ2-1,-,TGTGCCAGCAGCTTGGGGAGTCTACAATACAATGAGCAGTTCTTC,CASSLGSLQYNEQFF
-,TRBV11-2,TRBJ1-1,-,TGTGCCAGCAGCTTAGATCAAGTGAACACTGAAGCTTTCTTT,CASSLDQVNTEAFF
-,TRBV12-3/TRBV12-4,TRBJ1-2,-,TGTGCCAGCAGTTGGACCGCCGGTGGCTACACCTTC,CASSWTAGGYTF
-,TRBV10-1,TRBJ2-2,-,TGCGCCAGCAGTTATACGAACACCGGGGAGCTGTTTTTT,CASSYTNTGELFF
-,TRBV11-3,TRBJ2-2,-,TGTGCCAGCAGCTACACAGGGAACACCGGGGAGCTGTTTTTT,CASSYTGNTGELFF
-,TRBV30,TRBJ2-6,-,TGTGCCTGGCAGAGGGGTGCTGGGGCCAACGTCCTGACTTTC,CAWQRGAGANVLTF
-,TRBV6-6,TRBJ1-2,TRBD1,TGTGCCAGTAGGGACAGGGACACCTATGGCTACACCTTC,CASRDRDTYGYTF
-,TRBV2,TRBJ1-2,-,TGTGCCAGCAGATGGGGGGCTGCTAACTATGGCTACACCTTC,CASRWGAANYGYTF
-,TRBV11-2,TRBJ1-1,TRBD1,TGTGCCAGCAGCTCTCAGACGACAGGGACCGAAGCTTTCTTT,CASSSQTTGTEAFF
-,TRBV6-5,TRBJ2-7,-,TGTGCCAGCAGGCTAGGGACCTACGAGCAGTACTTC,CASRLGTYEQYF
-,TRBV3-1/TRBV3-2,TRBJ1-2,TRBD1,TGTGCCAGCAGCCAAGGGGGACAGGGCGGCGGCTACACCTTC,CASSQGGQGGGYTF
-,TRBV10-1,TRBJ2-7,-,TGCGCCAGCAGTGAGTCGACTCGGAGTGAGCAGTACTTC,CASSESTRSEQYF
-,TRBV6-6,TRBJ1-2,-,TGTGCCAGCAGTTACTCGCCGGGCGGCTACACCTTC,CASSYSPGGYTF
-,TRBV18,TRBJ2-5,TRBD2,TGTGCCAGCTCACCAAGCGGGGCCCAGTACTTC,CASSPSGAQYF
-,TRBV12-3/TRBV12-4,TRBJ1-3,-,TGTGCCAGCAGTCAGAATAGAGGAAACACCATATATTTT,CASSQNRGNTIYF
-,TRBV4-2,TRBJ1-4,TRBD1,TGTGCCAGCAGCCAAGCTTCCGGACAGGAGAATGAAAAACTGTTTTTT,CASSQASGQENEKLFF
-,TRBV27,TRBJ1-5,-,TGTGCCAGCAGTCTCGACCGAGGGGGGCAGCCCCAGCATTTT,CASSLDRGGQPQHF
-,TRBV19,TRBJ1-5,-,TGTGCCAGTAGCCCTCCTGTAAGTGGAAGCAATCAGCCCCAGCATTTT,CASSPPVSGSNQPQHF
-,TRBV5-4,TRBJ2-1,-,TGTGCCAGCAGCTTGGGCGCAGGGGCCTCCCTTTGGAATGAGCAGTTCTTC,CASSLGAGASLWNEQFF
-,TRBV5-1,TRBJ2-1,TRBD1,TGCGCCAGCAGCCGTACGGGACAGGATTACAATGAGCAGTTCTTC,CASSRTGQDYNEQFF
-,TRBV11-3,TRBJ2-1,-,TGTGCCAGAAGGGTGGTTAGCGGACTCGCTTACAATGAGCAGTTCTTC,CARRVVSGLAYNEQFF
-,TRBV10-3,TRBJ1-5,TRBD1,TGTGCCATTTCGGGACAGCCTAATCAGCCCCAGCATTTT,CAISGQPNQPQHF
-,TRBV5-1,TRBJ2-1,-,TGCGCCAGCAGCTTGGAAGGGATCGGAAATGAGCAGTTCTTC,CASSLEGIGNEQFF
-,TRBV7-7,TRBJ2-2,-,TGTGCTGTGTTCAGTGCGGCGGGGACCGGGGAGCTGTTTTTT,CAVFSAAGTGELFF
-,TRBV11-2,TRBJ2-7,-,TGTGCCAGCAGCTTAGGGGGGGCGATCTACTACGAGCAGTACTTC,CASSLGGAIYYEQYF
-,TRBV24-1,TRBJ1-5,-,TGTGCCACCAGTCCAGGGGCAGGGCAGCCCCAGCATTTT,CATSPGAGQPQHF
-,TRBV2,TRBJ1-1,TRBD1,TGTGCCAGCAGTCCGCGAGGGGGCGGCCTCGGAGAAGCTTTCTTT,CASSPRGGGLGEAFF
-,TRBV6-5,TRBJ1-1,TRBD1,TGTGCCAGCAGTTATGACAGGGTGGTAGCGACTGAAGCTTTCTTT,CASSYDRVVATEAFF
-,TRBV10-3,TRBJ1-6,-,TGTGCCATCAGTGAGACAGGGCCCCTCAATTCACCCCTCCACTTT,CAISETGPLNSPLHF